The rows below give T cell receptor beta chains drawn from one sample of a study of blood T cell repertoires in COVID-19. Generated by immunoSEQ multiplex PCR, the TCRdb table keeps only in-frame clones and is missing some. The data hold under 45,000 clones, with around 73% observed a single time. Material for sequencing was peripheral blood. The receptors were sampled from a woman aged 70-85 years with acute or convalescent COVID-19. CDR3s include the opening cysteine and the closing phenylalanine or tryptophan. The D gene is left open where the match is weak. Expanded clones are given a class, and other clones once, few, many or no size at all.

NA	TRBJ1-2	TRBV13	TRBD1	TGTGCCAGCAGCTTAGGGGACAGGGCGACCTATGGCTACACCTTC	CASSLGDRATYGYTF
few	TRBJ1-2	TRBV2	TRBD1	TGTGCCAGCAGTGAGACAGGGTTGGGGTATGGCTACACCTTC	CASSETGLGYGYTF
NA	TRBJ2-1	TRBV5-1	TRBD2	TGCGCCAGCAGCCCGCGGGGGGCGGGGGGCCATATGAATGAGCAGTTCTTC	CASSPRGAGGHMNEQFF
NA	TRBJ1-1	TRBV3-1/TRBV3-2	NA	TGTGCCAGCAGCTCACACTCGACAGGTGGGAACACTGAAGCTTTCTTT	CASSSHSTGGNTEAFF
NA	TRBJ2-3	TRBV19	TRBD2	TGTGCCAGTAGTACCTCTAGCGGGTGGGGAGATACGCAGTATTTT	CASSTSSGWGDTQYF
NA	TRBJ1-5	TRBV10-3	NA	TGTGCCATCAGTGAGACAACGTATAGCAATCAGCCCCAGCATTTT	CAISETTYSNQPQHF
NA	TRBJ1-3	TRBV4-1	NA	TGCGCCAGCAGCCAAAGAGGACAGAACCGCCTGAGTGGAAACACCATATATTTT	CASSQRGQNRLSGNTIYF
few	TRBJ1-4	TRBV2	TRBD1	TGTGCCAGCAATAGGGGACAGGGGTCGGAAAAACTGTTTTTT	CASNRGQGSEKLFF
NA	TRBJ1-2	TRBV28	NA	TGTGCCAGCGGCTTCACAGGGTATGGCTACACCTTC	CASGFTGYGYTF
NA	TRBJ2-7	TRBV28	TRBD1	TGTGCCAGCAGTTCGGGACAGGGCTACGAGCAGTACTTC	CASSSGQGYEQYF
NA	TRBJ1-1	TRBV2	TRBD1	TGTGCCAGCAGTGGGAGGACAGGGGGAGGAACTGAAGCTTTCTTT	CASSGRTGGGTEAFF
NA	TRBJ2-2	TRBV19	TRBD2	TGTGCCAGTAGTAGCGGGAGTACGGCCGGGGAGCTGTTTTTT	CASSSGSTAGELFF
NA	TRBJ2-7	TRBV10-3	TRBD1	TGTGCCATCAGTGAGTCGTGGGGCAGGGGGCGTAATAACGAGCAGTACTTC	CAISESWGRGRNNEQYF
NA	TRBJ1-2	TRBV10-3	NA	TGTGCCATCAGTGAGTCAGGGGTTGATGGCTACACCTTC	CAISESGVDGYTF
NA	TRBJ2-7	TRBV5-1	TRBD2	TGCGCCAGCAGCTTGGCCACTAGCGGGGGTTTGGACGAGCAGTACTTC	CASSLATSGGLDEQYF
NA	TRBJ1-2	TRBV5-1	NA	TGCGCCAGCAGCTTGGAGCCAGGCGCGTATGGCTACACCTTC	CASSLEPGAYGYTF
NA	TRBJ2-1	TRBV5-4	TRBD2	TGTGCCAGCAGCTTGGCACTCCAGACTAGCGGGGCCTACAATGAGCAGTTCTTC	CASSLALQTSGAYNEQFF
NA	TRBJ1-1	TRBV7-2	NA	TGTGCCAGCAGCTCACAGCAGGGGCTAGGCACTGAAGCTTTCTTT	CASSSQQGLGTEAFF
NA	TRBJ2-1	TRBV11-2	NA	TGTGCCAGCAGCTTAAGGCAGGCCCCCTACAATGAGCAGTTCTTC	CASSLRQAPYNEQFF
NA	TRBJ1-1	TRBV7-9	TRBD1	TGTGCCAGCAGCCACGGACAGGGGAGCGGGAACACTGAAGCTTTCTTT	CASSHGQGSGNTEAFF
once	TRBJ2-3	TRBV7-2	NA	TGTGCCAGCAGACAGCCAGGGTTCGGCACAGATACGCAGTATTTT	CASRQPGFGTDTQYF
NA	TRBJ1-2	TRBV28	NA	TGTGCCAGCAGTTTACCTCCGGGGGGGTATAACTATGGCTACACCTTC	CASSLPPGGYNYGYTF
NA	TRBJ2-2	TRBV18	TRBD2	TGTGCCAGCTCACCACCGACTAGCGGGAACACCGGGGAGCTGTTTTTT	CASSPPTSGNTGELFF
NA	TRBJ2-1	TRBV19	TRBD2	TGTGCCAGTAGAAGGGGACTAGCGGAGAACAATGAGCAGTTCTTC	CASRRGLAENNEQFF